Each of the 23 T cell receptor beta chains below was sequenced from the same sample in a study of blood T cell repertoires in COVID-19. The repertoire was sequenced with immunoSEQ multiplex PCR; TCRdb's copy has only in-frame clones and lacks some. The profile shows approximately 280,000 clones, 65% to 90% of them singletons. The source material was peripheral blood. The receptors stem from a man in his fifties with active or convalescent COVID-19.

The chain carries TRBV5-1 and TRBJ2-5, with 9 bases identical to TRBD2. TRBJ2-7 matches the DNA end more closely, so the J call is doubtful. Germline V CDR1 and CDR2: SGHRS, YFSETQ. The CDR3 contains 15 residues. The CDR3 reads CASTFHAGGPDEQYF. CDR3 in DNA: TGCGCCAGCACCTTCCATGCGGGAGGGCCTGACGAGCAGTACTTC.

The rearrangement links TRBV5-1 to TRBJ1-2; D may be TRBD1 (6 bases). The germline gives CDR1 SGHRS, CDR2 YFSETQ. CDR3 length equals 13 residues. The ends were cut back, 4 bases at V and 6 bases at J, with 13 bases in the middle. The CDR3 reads CASSGGQTDGYTF. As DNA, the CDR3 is TGCGCCAGCAGCGGCGGACAGACAGATGGCTACACCTTC. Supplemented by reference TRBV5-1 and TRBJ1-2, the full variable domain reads KAGVTQTPRYLIKTRGQQVTLSCSPISGHRSVSWYQQTPGQGLQFLFEYFSETQRNKGNFPGRFSGRQFSNSRSEMNVSTLELGDSALYLCASSGGQTDGYTFGSGTRLTVV.

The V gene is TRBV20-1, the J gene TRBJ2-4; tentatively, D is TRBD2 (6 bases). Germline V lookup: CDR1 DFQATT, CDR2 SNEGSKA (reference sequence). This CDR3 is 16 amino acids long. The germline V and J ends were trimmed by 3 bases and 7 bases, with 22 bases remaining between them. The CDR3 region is CSASGEEASDWNIQYF. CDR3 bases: TGCAGTGCTAGTGGGGAGGAAGCCTCAGACTGGAACATTCAGTACTTC.

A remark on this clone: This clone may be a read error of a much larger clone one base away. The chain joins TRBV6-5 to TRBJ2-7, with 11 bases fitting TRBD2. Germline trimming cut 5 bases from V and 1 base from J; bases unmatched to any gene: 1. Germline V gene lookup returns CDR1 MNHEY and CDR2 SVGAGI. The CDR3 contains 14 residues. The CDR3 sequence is CASSRLAGSYEQYF. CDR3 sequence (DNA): TGTGCCAGCAGTAGACTAGCGGGGTCCTACGAGCAGTACTTC.

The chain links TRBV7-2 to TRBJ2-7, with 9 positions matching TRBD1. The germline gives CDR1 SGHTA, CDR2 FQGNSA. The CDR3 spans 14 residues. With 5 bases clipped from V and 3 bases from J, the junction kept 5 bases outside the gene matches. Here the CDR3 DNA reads TGTGCCAGCAGCCAGGGACAGGGTAACTACGAGCAGTACTTC. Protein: CASSQGQGNYEQYF.

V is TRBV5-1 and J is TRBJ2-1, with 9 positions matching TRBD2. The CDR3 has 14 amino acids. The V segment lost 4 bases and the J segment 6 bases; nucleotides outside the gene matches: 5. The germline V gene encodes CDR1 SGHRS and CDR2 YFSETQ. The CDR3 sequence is CASSTGTSFNEQFF. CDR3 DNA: TGCGCCAGCAGCACGGGGACTAGCTTCAATGAGCAGTTCTTC.

CDR3 nucleotides: TGCAGCGTTGTCAGGGGTGGGGTGAACACTGAAGCTTTCTTT. As protein: CSVVRGGVNTEAFF. V usage is TRBV29-1 and J usage is TRBJ1-1, with D perhaps TRBD1 (6 bases). This CDR3 region has 14 residues. The V and J ends lost 4 bases and 0 bases respectively, with 12 bases between them. The germline V gene encodes CDR1 SQVTM and CDR2 ANQGSEA.

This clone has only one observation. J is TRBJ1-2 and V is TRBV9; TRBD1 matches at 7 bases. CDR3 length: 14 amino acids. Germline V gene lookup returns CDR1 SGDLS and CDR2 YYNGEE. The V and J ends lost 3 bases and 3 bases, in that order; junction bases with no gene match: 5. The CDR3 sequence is CASSGFTGDYGYTF. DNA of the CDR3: TGTGCCAGCAGCGGATTCACAGGGGACTATGGCTACACCTTC.

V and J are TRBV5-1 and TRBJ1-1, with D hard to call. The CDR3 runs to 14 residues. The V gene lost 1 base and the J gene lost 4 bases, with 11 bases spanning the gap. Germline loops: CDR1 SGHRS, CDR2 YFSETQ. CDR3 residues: CASSLNQVGTEAFF. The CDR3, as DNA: TGCGCCAGCAGCTTGAATCAGGTGGGCACTGAAGCTTTCTTT.

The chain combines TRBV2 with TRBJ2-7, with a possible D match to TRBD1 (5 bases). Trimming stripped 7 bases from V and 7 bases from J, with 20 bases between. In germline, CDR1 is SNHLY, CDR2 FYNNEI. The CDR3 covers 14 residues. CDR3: CASTRTPRMEEQYF. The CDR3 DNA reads TGTGCCAGCACCAGGACACCTCGAATGGAGGAGCAGTACTTC.

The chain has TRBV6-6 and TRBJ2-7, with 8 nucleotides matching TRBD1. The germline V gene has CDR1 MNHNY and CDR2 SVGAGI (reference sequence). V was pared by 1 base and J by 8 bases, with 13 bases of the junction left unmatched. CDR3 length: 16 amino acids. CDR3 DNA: TGTGCCAGCAGTTACTTCGCGACAGGGGAATATGGGAAGCAGTACTTC. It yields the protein CASSYFATGEYGKQYF.

The DNA of the CDR3 is TGTGCCTGGAGTGTCGGGAATTATAATTCACCCCTCCACTTT. Its protein is CAWSVGNYNSPLHF. The chain joins TRBV30 to TRBJ1-6; no reliable D call. V was clipped by 0 bases and J by 4 bases, with 7 bases between them. The germline CDR1 and CDR2 sequences are GTSNPN and SVGIG (reference sequence). The CDR3 extends over 14 amino acids.

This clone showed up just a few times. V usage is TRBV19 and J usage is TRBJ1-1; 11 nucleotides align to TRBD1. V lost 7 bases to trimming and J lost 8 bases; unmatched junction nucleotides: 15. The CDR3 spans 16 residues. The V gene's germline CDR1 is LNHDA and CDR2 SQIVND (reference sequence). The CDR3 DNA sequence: TGTGCCAGTACAGCCCCCCGGACAGGGGGCGGGGCGGAAGCTTTCTTT. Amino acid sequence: CASTAPRTGGGAEAFF.

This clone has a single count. The chain's CDR3 is CASSATTGVVSGGTEAFF. CDR3 sequence (DNA): TGTGCCAGCAGCGCCACTACAGGGGTCGTATCGGGCGGAACTGAAGCTTTCTTT. This sequence joins TRBV9 and TRBJ1-1, with 7 bases lining up with TRBD1. Germline CDR1 SGDLS, CDR2 YYNGEE. The V segment lost 3 bases and the J segment 5 bases; nucleotides outside the gene matches: 19. This CDR3 is built from 18 residues.

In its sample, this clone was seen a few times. The CDR3 here is CSASAGPSGRGTDTQYF. For the CDR3, the DNA is TGCAGTGCTAGTGCTGGCCCTAGCGGGAGGGGCACAGATACGCAGTATTTT. This chain uses TRBV20-1 with TRBJ2-3, with 12 bases lining up with TRBD2. Germline assignment: CDR1 DFQATT and CDR2 SNEGSKA (reference sequence). The J segment lost 1 base and the V segment lost 3 bases, leaving 8 bases of the junction unmatched. The CDR3 totals 17 residues.

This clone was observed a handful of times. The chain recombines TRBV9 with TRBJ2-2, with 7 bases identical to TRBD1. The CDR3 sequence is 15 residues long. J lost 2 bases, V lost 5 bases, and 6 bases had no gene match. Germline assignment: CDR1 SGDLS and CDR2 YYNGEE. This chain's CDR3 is CASSPGGFNTGELFF. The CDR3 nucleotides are TGTGCCAGCAGTCCAGGGGGATTCAACACCGGGGAGCTGTTTTTT.

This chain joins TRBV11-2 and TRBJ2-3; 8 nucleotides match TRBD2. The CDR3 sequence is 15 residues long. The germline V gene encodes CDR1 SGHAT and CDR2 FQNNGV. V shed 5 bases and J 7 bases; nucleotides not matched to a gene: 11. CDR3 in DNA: TGTGCCAGCAGCCCCGGGGGGGGGAGACTCCATACGCAGTATTTT. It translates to CASSPGGGRLHTQYF.

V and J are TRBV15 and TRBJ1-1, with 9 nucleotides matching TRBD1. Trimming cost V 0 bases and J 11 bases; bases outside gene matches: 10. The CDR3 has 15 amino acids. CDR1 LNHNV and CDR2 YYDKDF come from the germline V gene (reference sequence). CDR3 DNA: TGTGCCACCAGCAGAGAGGACAGGGGAATTCAAAGGGCTTTCTTT. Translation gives CATSREDRGIQRAFF. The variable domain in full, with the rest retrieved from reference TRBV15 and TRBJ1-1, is DAMVIQNPRYQVTQFGKPVTLSCSQTLNHNVMYWYQQKSSQAPKLLFHYYDKDFNNEADTPDNFQSRRPNTSFCFLDIRSPGLGDTAMYLCATSREDRGIQRAFFGQGTRLTVV.

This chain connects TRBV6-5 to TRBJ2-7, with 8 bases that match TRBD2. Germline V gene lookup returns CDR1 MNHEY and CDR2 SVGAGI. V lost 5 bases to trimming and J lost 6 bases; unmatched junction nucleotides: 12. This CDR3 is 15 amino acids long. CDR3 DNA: TGTGCCAGCAGTCGACCGGGACTAGGATTATCCGAGCAGTACTTC. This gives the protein CASSRPGLGLSEQYF.

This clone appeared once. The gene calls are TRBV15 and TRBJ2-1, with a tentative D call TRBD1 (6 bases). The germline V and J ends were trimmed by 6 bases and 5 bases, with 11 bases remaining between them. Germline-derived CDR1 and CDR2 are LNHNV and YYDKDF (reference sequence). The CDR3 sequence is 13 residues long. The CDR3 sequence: CATRQGLNNEQFF. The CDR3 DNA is TGTGCCACCAGACAGGGCCTCAACAATGAGCAGTTCTTC.

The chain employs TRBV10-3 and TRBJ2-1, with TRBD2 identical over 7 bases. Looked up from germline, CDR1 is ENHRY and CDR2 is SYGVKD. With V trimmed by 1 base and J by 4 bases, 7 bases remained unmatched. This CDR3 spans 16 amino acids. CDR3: CAISEWQGGVYNEQFF. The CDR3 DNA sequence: TGTGCCATCAGTGAGTGGCAGGGAGGGGTGTACAATGAGCAGTTCTTC.

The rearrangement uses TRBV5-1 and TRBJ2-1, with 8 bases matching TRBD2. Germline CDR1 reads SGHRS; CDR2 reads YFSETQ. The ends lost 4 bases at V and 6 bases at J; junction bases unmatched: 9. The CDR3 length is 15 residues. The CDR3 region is CASSPGTRALNEQFF. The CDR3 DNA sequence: TGCGCCAGCAGCCCCGGGACTAGAGCTCTCAATGAGCAGTTCTTC. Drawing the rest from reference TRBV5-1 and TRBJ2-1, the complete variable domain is KAGVTQTPRYLIKTRGQQVTLSCSPISGHRSVSWYQQTPGQGLQFLFEYFSETQRNKGNFPGRFSGRQFSNSRSEMNVSTLELGDSALYLCASSPGTRALNEQFFGPGTRLTVL.

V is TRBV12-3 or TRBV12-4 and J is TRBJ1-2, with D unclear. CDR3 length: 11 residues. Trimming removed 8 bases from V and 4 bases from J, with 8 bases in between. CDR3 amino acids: CASGRLYGYTF. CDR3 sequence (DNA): TGTGCCAGCGGGCGTCTCTATGGCTACACCTTC.